This T cell receptor (beta chain) was identified during a study of Tregs in tolerant kidney transplant recipients (dated by TCRdb to the late 2010s). About the investigation overall: The transplants used related donors with nonmyeloablative bone marrow transplantation, and mixed chimerism in the human trials was transient. The study applied TCRbeta sequencing to find donor-specific regulatory T cells before combined kidney and bone marrow transplantation and then followed those same cells after transplant. Beyond this particular receptor, the publication reports: PCR primers changed over time for some patients, so nucleotide-level comparison across those patients' samples was not possible. The study was constrained by small patient numbers, and validation of the findings is required in larger populations and under other immunosuppression protocols. Expanding Tregs with activated donor B cells appeared to identify the most biologically relevant and donor-specific TCRbeta repertoire. Although technical replication error seemed to be minimal, the question of biological reproducibility was not addressed directly. In tolerant patients, the expansion of donor-specific Tregs was greater than global Treg expansion, suggesting that the expansion was antigen-driven rather than nonspecific.

Inclusive of the bounding cysteine and phenylalanine, the CDR3 is 14 residues long. The read is trimmed to its CDR3 DNA, 42 bases read in frame from base 1. V loses 0 bases, J loses 8 bases, and the germline ends lie 14 bases apart. Reading the germline V gene gives CDR1 SGDLS and CDR2 YYNGEE. The time point label for this specimen denotes: blood sample drawn before combined kidney and bone marrow transplant. Unstimulated Tregs (CD4+CD25+CD127-), CD4+ non-Tregs (CD4+CD25-), CD4 and CD8 cells were FACS-sorted from thawed PBMCs. A few combined kidney and bone marrow transplant recipients from the ITN036ST trial were included as patients, and samples were available only from these trial subjects. Healthy control blood was processed by Ficoll density gradient to PBMCs and cryopreserved; patient PBMCs were collected before and after transplant. Genomic DNA was extracted from sorted cells with the QIAGEN DNeasy Blood and Tissue Kit for TCRbeta CDR3 sequencing. Through immunoSEQ, high-throughput TCRbeta CDR3 sequencing was done commercially, including PCR amplification with internal controls and bias correction. Processing in the source paper ran as follows. Unique productive TCRbeta sequences were defined by CDR3 nucleotide sequence where primers matched, otherwise by CDR3 amino acid sequence with Vbeta and Jbeta genes. Sorting error was corrected by removing sequences shared between sorted populations at a frequency ratio of 2:1 or less, and the remaining shared sequences were assigned to the higher population. Sequences were defined as donor-reactive when expanded at least 5-fold in CFSE-low cells versus unstimulated cells and present at a frequency of at least 0.01% in CFSE-low cells. Repertoire divergence was quantified by Jensen-Shannon divergence calculated from the top 100 TCRbeta sequences ranked by frequency. For any sample with multiple sequencing runs, sorting error was corrected in each run separately before the runs were pooled. In TCRdb, the immuneACCESS table is reduced to in-frame sequences with V and J assigned. These tables do not hold every clone; where another copy was compared, an unresolved V gene accounts for under half, and the others remain unexplained. That table is the source of V, J and clone size, and D and trimming were worked out from the DNA. Counted in this sample were nearly 95,000 clones; 80% to 95% of them appeared once. Jointly, the top ten make up 0.46% of the sample.

As to this clone: Its specific antigen is unknown. Per-base qualities were not stored, and no clone one base away is much larger.

Here the chain combines TRBV9 and TRBJ1-2, with the identity of the D gene unclear. The clonotype was recovered from a human donor who received a combined kidney and bone marrow transplant. The sample in question was CD4+ T cells from blood, obtained before the transplant. DNA sequence: TGTGCCAGCAGCGTAGCCCTGGAGTCTAGGGGCTACACCTTC. This encodes CASSVALESRGYTF. The reference TRBV9 and TRBJ1-2 proteins fill in what lies around the CDR3, so the full variable domain reads DSGVTQTPKHLITATGQRVTLRCSPRSGDLSVYWYQQSLDQGLQFLIQYYNGEERAKGNILERFSAQQFPDLHSELNLSSLELGDSALYFCASSVALESRGYTFGSGTRLTVV.